A selection of T cell receptor beta chains follows, all from one sample in a study of blood T cells in healthy people across ages. MiXCR was run by TCRdb on the 5' RACE reads, yielding one entry per CDR3 protein. The sample shows hundreds of thousands of distinct CDR3 sequences, about 34% of them seen only once. The sample taken for sequencing was blood. Receptors were obtained from a man aged 18 to 35 in good health. The CDR3 runs from the conserved cysteine through the conserved F or W. Each record gives: J gene, D gene, V gene, clone size, CDR3 DNA, CDR3 protein. The D gene is left open where the match is weak. Part of the rows lack a size; the others show once, few, many or a class for expanded clones.

j_gene: TRBJ2-3
d_gene: .
v_gene: TRBV12-3/TRBV12-4
abundance: many
CDR3nt: TGTGCCAGCAGTTTAAGGACGGCTAGACCTACGCAGTATTTT
CDR3aa: CASSLRTARPTQYF

j_gene: TRBJ2-1
d_gene: .
v_gene: TRBV20-1
abundance: .
CDR3nt: TGCAGTGCTAATGGAGCTTCCGGGTACGAGCAGTTCTTC
CDR3aa: CSANGASGYEQFF

j_gene: TRBJ2-4
d_gene: .
v_gene: TRBV6-2/TRBV6-3
abundance: .
CDR3nt: TGTGCCAGCAGTGGGGTTGCCAAAAACATTCAGTACTTC
CDR3aa: CASSGVAKNIQYF

j_gene: TRBJ2-3
d_gene: .
v_gene: TRBV20-1
abundance: many
CDR3nt: TGCAGTGCTAGTAAGGTACTAGCCGGGGATACGCAGTATTTT
CDR3aa: CSASKVLAGDTQYF

j_gene: TRBJ2-7
d_gene: TRBD2
v_gene: TRBV9
abundance: .
CDR3nt: TGTGCCAGCAGCGTAGAGGCTAGCGGGGGGAATTCCTACAATGAGCAGTACTTC
CDR3aa: CASSVEASGGNSYNEQYF

j_gene: TRBJ2-2
d_gene: .
v_gene: TRBV7-2
abundance: .
CDR3nt: TGTGCCAGCAGCCCCTCTCGAACGACCGGGGAGCTGTTTTTT
CDR3aa: CASSPSRTTGELFF

j_gene: TRBJ2-2
d_gene: .
v_gene: TRBV7-6
abundance: .
CDR3nt: TGTGCCAGCAGACCACAGGGAACGAACACCGGGGAGCTGTTTTTT
CDR3aa: CASRPQGTNTGELFF

j_gene: TRBJ2-2
d_gene: TRBD2
v_gene: TRBV6-6
abundance: .
CDR3nt: TGTGCCAGCAGCCACCCTGGGGGGGAAGGCACCGGGGAGCTGTTTTTT
CDR3aa: CASSHPGGEGTGELFF

j_gene: TRBJ2-1
d_gene: TRBD1
v_gene: TRBV3-1
abundance: many
CDR3nt: TGTGCCAGCAGCCAGGGTCAGGGGGATGAGCAGTTCTTC
CDR3aa: CASSQGQGDEQFF

j_gene: TRBJ2-1
d_gene: TRBD1
v_gene: TRBV10-3
abundance: many
CDR3nt: TGTGCCATCACCTTGGAGGACAGGGGTTACAATGAGCAGTTCTTC
CDR3aa: CAITLEDRGYNEQFF

j_gene: TRBJ2-1
d_gene: .
v_gene: TRBV7-6
abundance: few
CDR3nt: TGTGCCAGCAGCTTAGGGACAACGGGACCGAACAATGAGCAGTTCTTC
CDR3aa: CASSLGTTGPNNEQFF

j_gene: TRBJ1-5
d_gene: .
v_gene: TRBV2
abundance: .
CDR3nt: TGTGCCAGCAGCCGACAGCGCAATCAACCCCAGCATTTT
CDR3aa: CASSRQRNQPQHF

j_gene: TRBJ1-6
d_gene: .
v_gene: TRBV25-1
abundance: few
CDR3nt: TGTGCCAGCAGTGAATTCTGGACGGAGCCGCATTCCCTCCACTTT
CDR3aa: CASSEFWTEPHSLHF

j_gene: TRBJ2-3
d_gene: TRBD2
v_gene: TRBV9
abundance: few
CDR3nt: TGTGCCAGCAGCCCTCGATTGATTAGCGGGGGCACAGATACGCAGTATTTT
CDR3aa: CASSPRLISGGTDTQYF

j_gene: TRBJ2-7
d_gene: .
v_gene: TRBV20-1
abundance: .
CDR3nt: TGCAGTGCTGCCCAAGGTCCTCCCTACGAGCGGTACTTC
CDR3aa: CSAAQGPPYERYF

j_gene: TRBJ2-1
d_gene: TRBD2
v_gene: TRBV12-3/TRBV12-4
abundance: .
CDR3nt: TGTGCCAGCAGTTCCAAAGCGGGGGGGTACAATGGGCAGTTCTTC
CDR3aa: CASSSKAGGYNGQFF

j_gene: TRBJ2-7
d_gene: .
v_gene: TRBV12-3/TRBV12-4
abundance: once
CDR3nt: TGTGCCAGCAGTTTAGGGACAGCCCTCTACGAGCAGTACTTC
CDR3aa: CASSLGTALYEQYF

j_gene: TRBJ1-2
d_gene: .
v_gene: TRBV6-2/TRBV6-3
abundance: .
CDR3nt: TGTGCCAGCACCATCTCGGCGGTAAACTATGGCTACACCTTC
CDR3aa: CASTISAVNYGYTF

j_gene: TRBJ1-6
d_gene: .
v_gene: TRBV4-3
abundance: few
CDR3nt: TGCGCCAGCAGCGAAGGTCAGGGCTCGTTTTCACCCCTCCACTTT
CDR3aa: CASSEGQGSFSPLHF

j_gene: TRBJ1-1
d_gene: .
v_gene: TRBV29-1
abundance: few
CDR3nt: TGCAGCGCTGATACAGGGTTGAACACTGAAGCTTTCTTT
CDR3aa: CSADTGLNTEAFF

j_gene: TRBJ1-1
d_gene: TRBD1
v_gene: TRBV20-1
abundance: .
CDR3nt: TGCAGTGCTAGAGACTCAAGGGTGAGAGGGGGCAGTGAAGCTTTCTTT
CDR3aa: CSARDSRVRGGSEAFF

j_gene: TRBJ1-2
d_gene: .
v_gene: TRBV2
abundance: few
CDR3nt: TGTGCCAGCACGGTCAGGGGCTTCACTAACTATGGCTACACCTTC
CDR3aa: CASTVRGFTNYGYTF

j_gene: TRBJ1-5
d_gene: TRBD1
v_gene: TRBV3-1
abundance: few
CDR3nt: TGTGCCAGCAGCCGGGGGACAGGGGAACAGCCCCAGCATTTT
CDR3aa: CASSRGTGEQPQHF

j_gene: TRBJ2-7
d_gene: .
v_gene: TRBV9
abundance: .
CDR3nt: TGTGCCAGCAGCGTAGACGGGGTTACAAGCTACGAGCAGTACTTC
CDR3aa: CASSVDGVTSYEQYF

j_gene: TRBJ2-5
d_gene: .
v_gene: TRBV18
abundance: .
CDR3nt: TGTGCCAGCTCACCAATGGCGGAAGGGTCCCAGTACTTC
CDR3aa: CASSPMAEGSQYF

j_gene: TRBJ1-1
d_gene: .
v_gene: TRBV7-2
abundance: .
CDR3nt: TGTGCCAGCGGGGCGGGGGTGAACACTGAAGCTTTCTTT
CDR3aa: CASGAGVNTEAFF

j_gene: TRBJ1-5
d_gene: .
v_gene: TRBV28
abundance: .
CDR3nt: TGTGCTAGCAGTCCCCCTCGAGAGGGCCGGAGCAATCAGCCCCAGCATTTT
CDR3aa: CASSPPREGRSNQPQHF

j_gene: TRBJ2-5
d_gene: TRBD2
v_gene: TRBV20-1
abundance: few
CDR3nt: TGCAGTGCTAGAGATCCCCTAGCGGGAAACAATGAGCAGTACTTC
CDR3aa: CSARDPLAGNNEQYF

j_gene: TRBJ1-2
d_gene: TRBD1
v_gene: TRBV6-2/TRBV6-3
abundance: .
CDR3nt: TGTGCCAGCACTCAACTTGGACAGGGGGCGAACTATGGCTACACCTTC
CDR3aa: CASTQLGQGANYGYTF

j_gene: TRBJ1-4
d_gene: .
v_gene: TRBV4-3
abundance: .
CDR3nt: TGCGCCAGCAGCCGGACAGCTCCAACTAATGAAAAACTGTTTTTT
CDR3aa: CASSRTAPTNEKLFF

j_gene: TRBJ2-1
d_gene: .
v_gene: TRBV30
abundance: .
CDR3nt: TGTGCCTGGAGAACGAATATCGGCAATGAGCAGTTCTTC
CDR3aa: CAWRTNIGNEQFF

j_gene: TRBJ1-2
d_gene: .
v_gene: TRBV7-9
abundance: few
CDR3nt: TGTGCCAGCGCAAAGGGCCGGGGGGCGGCGAACTATGGCTACACCTTC
CDR3aa: CASAKGRGAANYGYTF

j_gene: TRBJ2-2
d_gene: TRBD2
v_gene: TRBV20-1
abundance: .
CDR3nt: TGCAGTGCTAGCAGTGGGACTAGCGGGGGGGAGGATACCGGGGAGCTGTTTTTT
CDR3aa: CSASSGTSGGEDTGELFF

j_gene: TRBJ2-7
d_gene: TRBD2
v_gene: TRBV9
abundance: .
CDR3nt: TGTGCCAGCAGCCCCCGGACTAGCGGGGGAGACGAGCAGTACTTC
CDR3aa: CASSPRTSGGDEQYF

j_gene: TRBJ2-3
d_gene: TRBD2
v_gene: TRBV20-1
abundance: .
CDR3nt: TGCAGGGGGACTAGCGGAGATACGCAGTATTTT
CDR3aa: CRGTSGDTQYF

j_gene: TRBJ2-7
d_gene: .
v_gene: TRBV12-3/TRBV12-4
abundance: many
CDR3nt: TGTGCCAGCAGCCGGCTGCACTACGAGCAGTACTTC
CDR3aa: CASSRLHYEQYF

j_gene: TRBJ2-2
d_gene: .
v_gene: TRBV20-1
abundance: .
CDR3nt: TGCAGTGCTAGATGGGCCGGCGGGGAGCTGTTTTTT
CDR3aa: CSARWAGGELFF

j_gene: TRBJ2-5
d_gene: TRBD2
v_gene: TRBV12-5
abundance: .
CDR3nt: TGTGCTAGTGGTTTCGCGGGCGGGGGAGAGCAGTACTTC
CDR3aa: CASGFAGGGEQYF

j_gene: TRBJ2-5
d_gene: .
v_gene: TRBV6-2/TRBV6-3
abundance: .
CDR3nt: TGTGCCAGCAGACAGACTTCTAGGGAGACCCAGTACTTC
CDR3aa: CASRQTSRETQYF

j_gene: TRBJ1-1
d_gene: TRBD1
v_gene: TRBV5-1
abundance: few
CDR3nt: TGCGCCAGCAGCTCCGGGACAGAGGGCCGTGGAGCTTTCTTT
CDR3aa: CASSSGTEGRGAFF

j_gene: TRBJ2-3
d_gene: .
v_gene: TRBV9
abundance: many
CDR3nt: TGTGCCAGCACAAAAGCTCCCGAGAACACAGATACGCAGTATTTT
CDR3aa: CASTKAPENTDTQYF

j_gene: TRBJ1-1
d_gene: .
v_gene: TRBV27
abundance: .
CDR3nt: TGTGCCAGCAAGACAGGTTTTGAAGCTTTCTTT
CDR3aa: CASKTGFEAFF

j_gene: TRBJ1-5
d_gene: .
v_gene: TRBV2
abundance: few
CDR3nt: TGTGCCAGCAGGGGGGAGTTGGGTCAGCCCCAGCATTTT
CDR3aa: CASRGELGQPQHF

j_gene: TRBJ1-2
d_gene: .
v_gene: TRBV20-1
abundance: .
CDR3nt: TGCAGTGCTAAGTCTAACTATGGCTACACCTTC
CDR3aa: CSAKSNYGYTF

j_gene: TRBJ1-1
d_gene: .
v_gene: TRBV12-3/TRBV12-4
abundance: .
CDR3nt: TGTGCCAGCAGTTGGGGGTCCGAAGCTTTCTTT
CDR3aa: CASSWGSEAFF

j_gene: TRBJ2-7
d_gene: .
v_gene: TRBV18
abundance: .
CDR3nt: TGTGCCAGCTCACCACGAATACTGTGGCAGACCTACGAGCAGTACTTC
CDR3aa: CASSPRILWQTYEQYF

j_gene: TRBJ2-5
d_gene: .
v_gene: TRBV7-8
abundance: few
CDR3nt: TGTGCCAGCAGCTTAGCGCGGCGGGTGGAGACCCAGTACTTC
CDR3aa: CASSLARRVETQYF

j_gene: TRBJ1-4
d_gene: .
v_gene: TRBV6-5
abundance: .
CDR3nt: TGTGCCAGCAGTCCCAGCCAAGACGGGCTTGAAAAACTGTTTTTT
CDR3aa: CASSPSQDGLEKLFF

j_gene: TRBJ1-5
d_gene: .
v_gene: TRBV5-1
abundance: .
CDR3nt: TGCGCCAGCAGATTAGGAGGAGGTAGCAATCAGCCCCGGCATTTT
CDR3aa: CASRLGGGSNQPRHF